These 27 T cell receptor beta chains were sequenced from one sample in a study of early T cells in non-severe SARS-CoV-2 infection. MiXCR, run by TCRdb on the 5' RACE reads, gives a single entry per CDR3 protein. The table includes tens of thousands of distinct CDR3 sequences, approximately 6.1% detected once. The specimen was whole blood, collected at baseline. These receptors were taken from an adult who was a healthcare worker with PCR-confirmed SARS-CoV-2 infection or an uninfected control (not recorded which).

The CDR3: CASTFNLASSYNEQFF. The CDR3 DNA sequence: TGTGCCAGCACATTTAATCTAGCTTCCTCCTACAATGAGCAGTTCTTC. The chain employs TRBV6-5 and TRBJ2-1; D is possibly TRBD2 (5 bases). The germline V gene has CDR1 MNHEY and CDR2 SVGAGI. V was cut by 7 bases and J by 0 bases, with 16 bases left in between. The CDR3 spans 16 residues.

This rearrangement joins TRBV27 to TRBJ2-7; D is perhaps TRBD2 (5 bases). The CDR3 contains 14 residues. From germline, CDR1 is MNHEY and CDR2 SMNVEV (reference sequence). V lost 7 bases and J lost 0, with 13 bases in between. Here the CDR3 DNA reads TGTGCCAGCACCCCATCCGCGGGCTCCTACGAGCAGTACTTC. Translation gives CASTPSAGSYEQYF.

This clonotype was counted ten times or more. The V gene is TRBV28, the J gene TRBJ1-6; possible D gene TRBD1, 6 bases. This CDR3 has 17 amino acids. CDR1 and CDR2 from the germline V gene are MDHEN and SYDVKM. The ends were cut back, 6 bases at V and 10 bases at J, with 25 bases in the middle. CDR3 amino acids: CASSSQLDRMRGSPLHF. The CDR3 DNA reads TGTGCCAGCAGCTCACAACTCGACAGGATGAGAGGATCACCCCTCCACTTT.

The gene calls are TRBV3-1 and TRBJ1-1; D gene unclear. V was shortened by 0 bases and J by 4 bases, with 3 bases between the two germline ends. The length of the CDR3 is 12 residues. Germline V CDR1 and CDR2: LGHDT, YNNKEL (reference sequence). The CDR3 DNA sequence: TGTGCCAGCAGCCAAGAGGGCACTGAAGCTTTCTTT. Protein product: CASSQEGTEAFF.

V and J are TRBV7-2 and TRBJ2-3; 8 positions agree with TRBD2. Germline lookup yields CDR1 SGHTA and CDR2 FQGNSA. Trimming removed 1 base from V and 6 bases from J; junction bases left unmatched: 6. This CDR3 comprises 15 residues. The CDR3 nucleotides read TGTGCCAGCAGCTTAGGGAGCGGGAGACCGGATACGCAGTATTTT. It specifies CASSLGSGRPDTQYF.

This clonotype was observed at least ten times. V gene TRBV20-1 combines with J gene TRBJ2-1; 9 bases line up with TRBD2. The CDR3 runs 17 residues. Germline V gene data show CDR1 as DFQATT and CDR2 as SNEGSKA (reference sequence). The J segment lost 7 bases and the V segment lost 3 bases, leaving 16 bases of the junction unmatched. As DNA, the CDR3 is TGCAGTGCTAGGTATTTTGGAACGACTAGCGGCCTTAATGAGCAGTTCTTC. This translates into CSARYFGTTSGLNEQFF.

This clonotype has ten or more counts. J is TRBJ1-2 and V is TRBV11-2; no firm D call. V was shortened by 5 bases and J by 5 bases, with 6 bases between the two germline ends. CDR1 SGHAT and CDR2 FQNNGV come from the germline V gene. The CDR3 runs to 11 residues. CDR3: CASSPSYGYTF. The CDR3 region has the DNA TGTGCCAGCAGCCCGTCGTATGGCTACACCTTC.

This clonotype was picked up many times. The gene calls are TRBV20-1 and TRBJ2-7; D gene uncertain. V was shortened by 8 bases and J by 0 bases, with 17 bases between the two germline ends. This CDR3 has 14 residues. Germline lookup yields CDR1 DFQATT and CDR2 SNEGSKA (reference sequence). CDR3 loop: CSRPKRRSSYEQYF. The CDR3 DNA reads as TGCAGTCGTCCGAAGCGACGGAGCTCCTACGAGCAGTACTTC.

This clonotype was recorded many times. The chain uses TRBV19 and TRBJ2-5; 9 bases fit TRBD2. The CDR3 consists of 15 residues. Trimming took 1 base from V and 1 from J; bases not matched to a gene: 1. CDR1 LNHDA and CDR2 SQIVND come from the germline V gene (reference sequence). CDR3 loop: CASSIGLAAQETQYF. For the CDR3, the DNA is TGTGCCAGTAGTATAGGACTAGCGGCCCAAGAGACCCAGTACTTC.

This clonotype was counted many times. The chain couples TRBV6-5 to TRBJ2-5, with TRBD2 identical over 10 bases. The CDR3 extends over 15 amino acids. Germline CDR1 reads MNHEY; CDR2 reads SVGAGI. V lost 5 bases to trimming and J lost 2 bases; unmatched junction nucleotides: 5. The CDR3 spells CASSQLTSGQETQYF. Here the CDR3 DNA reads TGTGCCAGCAGTCAGCTGACTAGCGGGCAAGAGACCCAGTACTTC.

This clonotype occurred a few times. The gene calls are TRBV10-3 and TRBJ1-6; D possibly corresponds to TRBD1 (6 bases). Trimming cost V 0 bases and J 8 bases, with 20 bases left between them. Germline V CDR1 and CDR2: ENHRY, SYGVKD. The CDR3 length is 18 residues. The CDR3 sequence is CAISESKQGSNPYSPLHF. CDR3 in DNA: TGTGCCATCAGTGAGTCGAAGCAGGGGTCTAACCCCTATTCACCCCTCCACTTT.

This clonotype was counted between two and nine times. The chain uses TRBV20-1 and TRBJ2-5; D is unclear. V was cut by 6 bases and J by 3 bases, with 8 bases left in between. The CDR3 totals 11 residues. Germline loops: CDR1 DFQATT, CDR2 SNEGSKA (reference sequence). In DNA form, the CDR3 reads TGCAGTGCCCATAGGGAAGAGACCCAGTACTTC. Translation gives CSAHREETQYF.

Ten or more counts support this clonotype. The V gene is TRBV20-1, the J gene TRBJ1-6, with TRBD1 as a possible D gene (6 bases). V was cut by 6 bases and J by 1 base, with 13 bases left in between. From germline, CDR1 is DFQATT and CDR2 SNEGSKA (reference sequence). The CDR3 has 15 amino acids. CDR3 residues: CSARGVGSYNSPLHF. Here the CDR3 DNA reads TGCAGTGCAAGGGGGGTTGGTTCCTATAATTCACCCCTCCACTTT.

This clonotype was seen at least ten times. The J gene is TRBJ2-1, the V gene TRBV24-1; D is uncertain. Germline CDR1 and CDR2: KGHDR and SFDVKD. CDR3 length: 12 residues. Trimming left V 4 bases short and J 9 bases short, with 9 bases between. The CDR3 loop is CATSDPRGEQFF. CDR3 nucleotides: TGTGCCACCAGTGACCCTAGAGGTGAGCAGTTCTTC.

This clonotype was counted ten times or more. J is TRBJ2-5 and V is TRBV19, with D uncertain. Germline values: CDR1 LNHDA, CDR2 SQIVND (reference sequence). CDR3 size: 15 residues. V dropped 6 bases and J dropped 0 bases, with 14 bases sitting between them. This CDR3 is CASSSHGTDQETQYF. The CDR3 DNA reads TGTGCCAGTAGCTCCCACGGTACAGACCAAGAGACCCAGTACTTC.

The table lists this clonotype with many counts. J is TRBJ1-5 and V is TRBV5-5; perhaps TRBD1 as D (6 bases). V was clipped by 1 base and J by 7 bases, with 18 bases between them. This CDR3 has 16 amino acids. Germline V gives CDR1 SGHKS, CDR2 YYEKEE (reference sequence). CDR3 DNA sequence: TGTGCCAGCAGCTTGAAGCCCCTCAACAGGGACCAGCCCCAGCATTTT. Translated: CASSLKPLNRDQPQHF.

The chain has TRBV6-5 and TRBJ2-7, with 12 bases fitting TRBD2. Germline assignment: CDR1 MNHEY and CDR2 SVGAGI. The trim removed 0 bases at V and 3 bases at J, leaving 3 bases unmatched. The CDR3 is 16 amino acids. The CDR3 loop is CASSYSTGLAGYEQYF. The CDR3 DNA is TGTGCCAGCAGTTACTCGACGGGACTAGCGGGCTACGAGCAGTACTTC.

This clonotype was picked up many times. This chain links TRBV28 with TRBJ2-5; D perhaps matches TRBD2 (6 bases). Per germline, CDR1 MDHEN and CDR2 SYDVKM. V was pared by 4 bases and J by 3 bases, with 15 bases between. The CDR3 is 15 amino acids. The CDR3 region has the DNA TGTGCCAGCAGTTACGACGGGAGTCAGGAAGAGACCCAGTACTTC. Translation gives CASSYDGSQEETQYF. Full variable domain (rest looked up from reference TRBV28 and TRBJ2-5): DVKVTQSSRYLVKRTGEKVFLECVQDMDHENMFWYRQDPGLGLRLIYFSYDVKMKEKGDIPEGYSVSREKKERFSLILESASTNQTSMYLCASSYDGSQEETQYFGPGTRLLVL.

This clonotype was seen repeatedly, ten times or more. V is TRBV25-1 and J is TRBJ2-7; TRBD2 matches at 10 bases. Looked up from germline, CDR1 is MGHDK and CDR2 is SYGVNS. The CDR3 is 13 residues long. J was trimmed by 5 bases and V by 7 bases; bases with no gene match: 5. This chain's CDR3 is CASTLAGDNEQYF. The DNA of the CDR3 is TGTGCCAGCACGCTAGCGGGAGACAACGAGCAGTACTTC.

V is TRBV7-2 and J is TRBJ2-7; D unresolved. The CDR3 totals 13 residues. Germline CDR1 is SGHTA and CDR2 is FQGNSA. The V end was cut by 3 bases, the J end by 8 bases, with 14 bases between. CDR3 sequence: CASSFAVNGQQYF. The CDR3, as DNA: TGTGCCAGCAGCTTCGCAGTGAATGGCCAGCAGTACTTC.

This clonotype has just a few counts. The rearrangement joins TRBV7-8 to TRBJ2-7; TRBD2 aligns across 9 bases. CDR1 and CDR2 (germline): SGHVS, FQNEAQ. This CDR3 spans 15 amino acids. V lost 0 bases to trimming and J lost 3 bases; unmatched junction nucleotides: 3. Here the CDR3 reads CASSLAETSGYEQYF. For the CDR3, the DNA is TGTGCCAGCAGCTTAGCGGAGACTAGCGGCTACGAGCAGTACTTC.

The CDR3 DNA is TGCAGTGCTAGTGAACTTAGCGGGGGGTACACAGATACGCAGTATTTT. It encodes CSASELSGGYTDTQYF. The chain employs TRBV20-1 and TRBJ2-3; 10 nucleotides line up with TRBD2. The CDR3 consists of 16 residues. V lost 3 bases and J lost 2; bases outside the gene matches: 8. The germline V gene encodes CDR1 DFQATT and CDR2 SNEGSKA (reference sequence).

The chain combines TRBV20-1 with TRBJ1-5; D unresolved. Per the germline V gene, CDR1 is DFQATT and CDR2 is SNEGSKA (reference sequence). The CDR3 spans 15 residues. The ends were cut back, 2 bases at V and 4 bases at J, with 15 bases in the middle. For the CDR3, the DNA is TGCAGTGCTAGATCTTTGAACCCGCTAAATCAGCCCCAGCATTTT. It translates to CSARSLNPLNQPQHF.

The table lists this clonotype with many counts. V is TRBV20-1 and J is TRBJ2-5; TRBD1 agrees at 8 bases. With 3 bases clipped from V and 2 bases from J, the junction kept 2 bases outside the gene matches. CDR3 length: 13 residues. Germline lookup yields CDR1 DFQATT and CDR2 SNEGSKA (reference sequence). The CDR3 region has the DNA TGCAGTGCTAGCCGGACAGGGCAAGAGACCCAGTACTTC. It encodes CSASRTGQETQYF.

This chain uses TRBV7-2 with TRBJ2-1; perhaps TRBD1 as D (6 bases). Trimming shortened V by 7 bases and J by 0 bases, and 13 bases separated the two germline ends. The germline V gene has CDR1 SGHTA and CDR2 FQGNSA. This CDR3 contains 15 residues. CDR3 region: CASTGGRSSYNEQFF. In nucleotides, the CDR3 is TGTGCCAGCACTGGGGGCAGGAGCTCCTACAATGAGCAGTTCTTC.

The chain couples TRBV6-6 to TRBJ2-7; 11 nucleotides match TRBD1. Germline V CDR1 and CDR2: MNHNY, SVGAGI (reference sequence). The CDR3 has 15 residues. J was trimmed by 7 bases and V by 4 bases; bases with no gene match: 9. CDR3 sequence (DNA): TGTGCCAGCAGTTCCGGACAGGGGGCGTCCGGGGAGCAGTACTTC. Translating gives CASSSGQGASGEQYF.

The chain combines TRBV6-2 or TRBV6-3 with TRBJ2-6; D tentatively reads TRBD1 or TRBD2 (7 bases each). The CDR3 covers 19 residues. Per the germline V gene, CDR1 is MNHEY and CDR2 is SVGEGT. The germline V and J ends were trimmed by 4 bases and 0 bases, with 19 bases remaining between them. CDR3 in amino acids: CASSLKYRGLSSGANVLTF. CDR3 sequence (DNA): TGTGCCAGCAGTTTGAAATACAGGGGACTAAGCTCTGGGGCCAACGTCCTGACTTTC.